The 7 T cell receptor beta chains in this list originate from one sample, sequenced in a study of T cell repertoires in cytomegalovirus infection. For these receptors, no antigen is known. TCRdb fed the reads into MiXCR, producing one record per CDR3 protein. This sample yields approximately 110,000 distinct CDR3 sequences, of which 25% to 35% are seen a single time; under 70% belongs to the top ten. Material: CD8+ T cells from cultured PBMCs, obtained from culture after CMV antigen stimulation. The origin of the receptors is a human donor in good health (CMV status not recorded). Some clones in this sample may be carry-over from other donors' samples.

The chain recombines TRBV7-8 with TRBJ1-1, with D perhaps TRBD1 (6 bases). Per the germline V gene, CDR1 is SGHVS and CDR2 is FQNEAQ. The length of the CDR3 is 17 residues. Trimming took 4 bases from V and 0 from J, leaving 18 bases between them. CDR3 sequence: CASSSPPDRSMNTEAFF. CDR3 coding DNA: TGTGCCAGCAGCTCCCCACCTGACAGGTCGATGAACACTGAAGCTTTCTTT.

In this sample, this clonotype turned up a few times. The chain employs TRBV7-8 and TRBJ1-5; D unclear. This CDR3 is 14 amino acids long. Deletions cut 2 bases from V and 4 bases from J, with 9 bases between. Germline lookup yields CDR1 SGHVS and CDR2 FQNEAQ. Here the CDR3 DNA reads TGTGCCAGCAGCTTAAATCACGGGAATCAGCCCCAGCATTTT. This translates into CASSLNHGNQPQHF.

This clonotype was counted between two and nine times. V usage is TRBV20-1 and J usage is TRBJ1-1, with D unresolved. Germline V lookup: CDR1 DFQATT, CDR2 SNEGSKA (reference sequence). V lost 2 bases, J lost 0 bases, and 10 bases lay in between. The CDR3 covers 14 residues. CDR3 bases: TGCAGTGCTAGACAGGACTTGGTGAACACTGAAGCTTTCTTT. Translating gives CSARQDLVNTEAFF.

This chain links TRBV7-6 with TRBJ1-1; tentative D call: TRBD1 (6 bases). With 5 bases removed from V and 5 bases from J, the gap between germline ends came to 15 bases. The germline gives CDR1 SGHVS, CDR2 FNYEAQ. The CDR3 has 14 residues. CDR3 bases: TGTGCCAGCAGCAACTTACAGGGAAGTACTGAAGCTTTCTTT. It specifies CASSNLQGSTEAFF.

This clonotype was picked up a small number of times. The chain employs TRBV28 and TRBJ2-5, with D perhaps TRBD1 (6 bases). The V gene's germline CDR1 is MDHEN and CDR2 SYDVKM. Trimming cost V 5 bases and J 3 bases, with 13 bases left between them. The CDR3 covers 14 residues. In DNA form, the CDR3 reads TGTGCCAGCAGTGCCGGGACACAAGAAGAGACCCAGTACTTC. It codes for CASSAGTQEETQYF.

CDR3 DNA: TGTGCCAGCAGCCGACAGGGGGCTCGGCAGCCCCAGCATTTT. This sequence encodes CASSRQGARQPQHF. The chain couples TRBV12-3 or TRBV12-4 to TRBJ1-5; 10 bases agree with TRBD1. This CDR3 has 14 residues. V gave up 6 bases and J gave up 7 bases; unmatched junction bases: 6.

The chain has TRBV6-1 and TRBJ1-1, with D perhaps TRBD1 (5 bases). The CDR3 consists of 15 residues. Trimming stripped 4 bases from V and 4 bases from J, with 16 bases between. Germline V gives CDR1 MNHNS, CDR2 SASEGT. The DNA for the CDR3 is TGTGCCAGCAGTGTGGACAAAGGGCCCTTCACTGAAGCTTTCTTT. It is translated as CASSVDKGPFTEAFF.